This T cell receptor beta chain appears in the sequencing data of a study of blood T cell repertoires in COVID-19. Turning to the study itself: Acute and convalescent COVID-19 samples came from the United States, Italy and Spain. PBMCs, B-cell-depleted T cells, or T cells provided the cDNA or gDNA that made up the material.

In the study's own analysis: Reference gene primer amplification in the assay estimated nucleated cell counts. The assay was immunoSEQ multiplex PCR, and TCRdb's table has in-frame clones only and misses some. From that table come the V and J calls and clone size; the DNA was used to work out D and trimming. This sample has about 440,000 clones; around 88% occur once, and the top ten carry over 10%. This CDR3 spans 16 amino acids. V lost 6 bases, J lost 4 bases, and 15 bases stayed unmatched. Germline-derived CDR1 and CDR2 are SGDLS and YYNGEE. Sequencing was done on a sample of peripheral blood. This chain joins TRBV9 and TRBJ2-5, with 7 bases fitting TRBD1. This TCR was recovered from a woman aged 45-65 years with COVID-19, enrolled during active disease. CDR3 sequence (DNA): TGTGCCAGCACCGCCTCCGGCAGGGGGATAGGAGAGACCCAGTACTTC. Protein sequence: CASTASGRGIGETQYF.